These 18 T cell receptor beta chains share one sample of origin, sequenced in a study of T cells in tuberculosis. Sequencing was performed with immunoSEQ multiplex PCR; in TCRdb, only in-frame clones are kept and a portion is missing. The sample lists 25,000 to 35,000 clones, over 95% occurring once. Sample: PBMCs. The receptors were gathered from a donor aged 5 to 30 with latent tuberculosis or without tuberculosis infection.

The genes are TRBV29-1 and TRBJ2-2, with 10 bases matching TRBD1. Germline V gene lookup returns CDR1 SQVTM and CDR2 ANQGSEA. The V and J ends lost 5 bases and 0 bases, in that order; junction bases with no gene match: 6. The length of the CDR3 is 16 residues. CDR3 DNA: TGCAGCGTTCCCGGGACAGGGGCGACGAACACCGGGGAGCTGTTTTTT. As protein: CSVPGTGATNTGELFF.

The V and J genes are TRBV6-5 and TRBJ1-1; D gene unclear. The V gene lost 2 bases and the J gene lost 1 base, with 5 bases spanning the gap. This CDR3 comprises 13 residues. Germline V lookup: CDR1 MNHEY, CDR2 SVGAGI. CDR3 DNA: TGTGCCAGCAGTTACATCGGGAACACTGAAGCTTTCTTT. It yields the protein CASSYIGNTEAFF.

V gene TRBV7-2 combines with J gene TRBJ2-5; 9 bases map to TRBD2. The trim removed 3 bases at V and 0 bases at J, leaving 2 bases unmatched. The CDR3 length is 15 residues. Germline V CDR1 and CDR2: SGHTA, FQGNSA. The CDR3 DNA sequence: TGTGCCAGCAGCTTTAGCGGGGGCTACCAAGAGACCCAGTACTTC. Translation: CASSFSGGYQETQYF.

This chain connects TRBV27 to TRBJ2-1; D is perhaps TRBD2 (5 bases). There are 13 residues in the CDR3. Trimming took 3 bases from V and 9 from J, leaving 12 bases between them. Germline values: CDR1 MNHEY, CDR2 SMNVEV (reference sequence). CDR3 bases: TGTGCCAGCAGTTTGCTTCTCGAGGGTGAGCAGTTCTTC. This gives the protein CASSLLLEGEQFF.

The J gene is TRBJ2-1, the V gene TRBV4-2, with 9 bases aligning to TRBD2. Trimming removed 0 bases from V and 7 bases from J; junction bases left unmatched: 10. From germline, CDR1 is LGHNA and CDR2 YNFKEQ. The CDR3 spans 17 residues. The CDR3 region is CASSQDQWAGGLNEQFF. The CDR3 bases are TGTGCCAGCAGCCAAGATCAGTGGGCGGGAGGGCTAAATGAGCAGTTCTTC.

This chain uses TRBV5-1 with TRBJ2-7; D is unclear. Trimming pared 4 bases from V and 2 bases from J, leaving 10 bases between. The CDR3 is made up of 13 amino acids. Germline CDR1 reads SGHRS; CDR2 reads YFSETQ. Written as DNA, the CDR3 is TGCGCCAGCAGCCCGGATGGGCCCTACGAGCAGTACTTC. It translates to CASSPDGPYEQYF. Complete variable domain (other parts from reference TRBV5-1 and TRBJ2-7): KAGVTQTPRYLIKTRGQQVTLSCSPISGHRSVSWYQQTPGQGLQFLFEYFSETQRNKGNFPGRFSGRQFSNSRSEMNVSTLELGDSALYLCASSPDGPYEQYFGPGTRLTVT.

The CDR3 is CASSIYGSEQFF. The CDR3, as DNA: TGTGCCAGTAGTATTTACGGGAGCGAGCAGTTCTTC. V gene TRBV19 combines with J gene TRBJ2-1; D possibly corresponds to TRBD2 (6 bases). Germline CDR1 LNHDA, CDR2 SQIVND (reference sequence). The V end was cut by 3 bases, the J end by 10 bases, with 10 bases between. The CDR3 is made up of 12 amino acids.

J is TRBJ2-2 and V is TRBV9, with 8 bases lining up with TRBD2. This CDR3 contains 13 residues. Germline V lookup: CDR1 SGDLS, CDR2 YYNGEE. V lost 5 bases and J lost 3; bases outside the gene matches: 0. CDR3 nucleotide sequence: TGTGCCAGCAGAGCGGGGGACACCGGGGAGCTGTTTTTT. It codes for CASRAGDTGELFF.

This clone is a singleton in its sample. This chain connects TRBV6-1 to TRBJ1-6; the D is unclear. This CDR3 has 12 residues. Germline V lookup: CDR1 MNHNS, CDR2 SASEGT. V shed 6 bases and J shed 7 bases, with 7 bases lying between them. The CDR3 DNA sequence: TGTGCCAGCAGGAGGGAGAATTCACCCCTCCACTTT. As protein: CASRRENSPLHF.

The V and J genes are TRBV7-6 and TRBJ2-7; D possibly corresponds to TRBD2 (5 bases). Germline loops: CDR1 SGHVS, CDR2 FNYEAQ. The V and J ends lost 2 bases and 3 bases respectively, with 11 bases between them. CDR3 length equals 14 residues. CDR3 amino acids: CASSLSGGLYEQYF. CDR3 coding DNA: TGTGCCAGCAGCTTAAGCGGCGGACTCTACGAGCAGTACTTC.

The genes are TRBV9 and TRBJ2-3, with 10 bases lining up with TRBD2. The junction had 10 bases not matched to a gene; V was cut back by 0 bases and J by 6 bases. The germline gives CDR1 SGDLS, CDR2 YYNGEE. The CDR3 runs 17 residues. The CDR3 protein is CASSVGVASGSWDTQYF. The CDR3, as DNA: TGTGCCAGCAGCGTAGGTGTGGCTAGCGGGAGCTGGGATACGCAGTATTTT.

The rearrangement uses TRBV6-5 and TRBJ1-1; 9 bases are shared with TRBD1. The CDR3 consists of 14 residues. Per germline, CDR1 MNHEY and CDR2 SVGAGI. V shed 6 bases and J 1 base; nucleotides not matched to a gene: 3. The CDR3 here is CASSQQGANTEAFF. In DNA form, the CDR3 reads TGTGCCAGCAGCCAACAGGGGGCGAACACTGAAGCTTTCTTT.

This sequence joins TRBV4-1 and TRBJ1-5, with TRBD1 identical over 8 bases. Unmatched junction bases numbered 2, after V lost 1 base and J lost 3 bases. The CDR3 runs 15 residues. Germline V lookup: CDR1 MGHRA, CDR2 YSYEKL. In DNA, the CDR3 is TGCGCCAGCAGCCAAGGGACAGGGTACAATCAGCCCCAGCATTTT. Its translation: CASSQGTGYNQPQHF.

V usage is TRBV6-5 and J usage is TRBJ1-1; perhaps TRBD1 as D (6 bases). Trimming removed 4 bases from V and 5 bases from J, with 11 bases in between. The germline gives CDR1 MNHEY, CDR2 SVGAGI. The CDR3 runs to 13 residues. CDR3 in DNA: TGTGCCAGCAGTTCCGGACAGATAACTGAAGCTTTCTTT. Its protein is CASSSGQITEAFF.

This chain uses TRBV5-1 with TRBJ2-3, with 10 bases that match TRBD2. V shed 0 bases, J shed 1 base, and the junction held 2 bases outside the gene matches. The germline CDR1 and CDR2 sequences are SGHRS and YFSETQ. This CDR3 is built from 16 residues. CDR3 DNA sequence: TGCGCCAGCAGCTTGGCTCTAGCGGGGGGCACAGATACGCAGTATTTT. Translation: CASSLALAGGTDTQYF.

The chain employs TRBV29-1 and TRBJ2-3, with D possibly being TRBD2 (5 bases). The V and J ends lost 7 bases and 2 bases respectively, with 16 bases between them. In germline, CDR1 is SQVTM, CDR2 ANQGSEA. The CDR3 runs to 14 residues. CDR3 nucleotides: TGCAGCGCCTCTCAAGCGGCTATCACAGATACGCAGTATTTT. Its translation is CSASQAAITDTQYF.

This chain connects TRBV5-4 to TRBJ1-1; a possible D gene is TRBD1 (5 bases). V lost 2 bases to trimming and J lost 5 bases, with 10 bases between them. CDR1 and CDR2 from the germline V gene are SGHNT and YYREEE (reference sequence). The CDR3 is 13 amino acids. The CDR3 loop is CASSLGRGTEAFF. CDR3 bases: TGTGCCAGCAGCTTAGGGCGGGGGACTGAAGCTTTCTTT.

The CDR3 DNA reads TGCGCCAGCAGCCAAGAAACAGGAGTCCAGCCCCAGCATTTT. Protein: CASSQETGVQPQHF. This chain joins TRBV4-1 and TRBJ1-5; tentatively, D is TRBD1 (5 bases). The CDR3 is made up of 14 amino acids. Germline values: CDR1 MGHRA, CDR2 YSYEKL. The germline V and J ends were trimmed by 0 bases and 7 bases, with 10 bases remaining between them.